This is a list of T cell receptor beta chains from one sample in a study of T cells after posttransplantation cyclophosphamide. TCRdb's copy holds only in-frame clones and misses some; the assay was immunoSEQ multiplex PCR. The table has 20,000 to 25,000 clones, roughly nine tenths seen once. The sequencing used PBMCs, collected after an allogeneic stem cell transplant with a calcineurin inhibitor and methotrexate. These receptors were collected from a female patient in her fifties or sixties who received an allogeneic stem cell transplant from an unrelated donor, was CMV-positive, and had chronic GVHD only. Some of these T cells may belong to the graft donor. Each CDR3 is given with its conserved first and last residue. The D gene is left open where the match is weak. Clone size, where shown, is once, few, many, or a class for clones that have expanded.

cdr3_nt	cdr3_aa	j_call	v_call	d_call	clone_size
TGTGCCAGCAGGGGAGACACAGATACGCAGTATTTT	CASRGDTDTQYF	TRBJ2-3	TRBV28	-	-
TGTGCCAGCAGTTACTCGGGGACAGGGGATAGGCTCCTCCACTTT	CASSYSGTGDRLLHF	TRBJ1-6	TRBV6-5	TRBD1	-
TGTGCCAGCAGTGCCGGGACAGGGATAGAGACCCAGTACTTC	CASSAGTGIETQYF	TRBJ2-5	TRBV6-5	TRBD1	-
TGTGCCAGCAGTTCCCTGGACAGCCCTCGAGGGTATGGCTACACCTTC	CASSSLDSPRGYGYTF	TRBJ1-2	TRBV28	-	-
TGTGCCAGCATCGCACTGGCGGGAGCCTACAATGAGCAGTTCTTC	CASIALAGAYNEQFF	TRBJ2-1	TRBV6-6	TRBD2	-
TGCGCCAGCTACAGGGATCACTCGAGCTACGAGCAGTACTTC	CASYRDHSSYEQYF	TRBJ2-7	TRBV5-1	-	-
TGTGCCACCAGCAGGGAACCACGAGGTACCGGAAACACCATATATTTT	CATSREPRGTGNTIYF	TRBJ1-3	TRBV15	-	-
TGTGCCAGCAGCAACCGCACTAGCGCCCGCACCGGGGAGCTGTTTTTT	CASSNRTSARTGELFF	TRBJ2-2	TRBV21-1	-	-
TGTGCCAGCAGCCCGGGACTAGCGCTAAACACCGGGGAGCTGTTTTTT	CASSPGLALNTGELFF	TRBJ2-2	TRBV7-6	TRBD2	-
TGTGCCAGTCTTAACACCGGACTAGCGGGAGGCAATGAGCAGTTCTTC	CASLNTGLAGGNEQFF	TRBJ2-1	TRBV19	TRBD2	-
TGCAGCGTCGACACTAGCGGGAGACGTAGCGAGCAGTACTTC	CSVDTSGRRSEQYF	TRBJ2-7	TRBV29-1	TRBD2	once
TGTGCCAGCAGCTTAGTCTACGGGAGGGGTTCAGAGACCCAGTACTTC	CASSLVYGRGSETQYF	TRBJ2-5	TRBV11-2	TRBD2	-
TGTGCCAGCAGCGTAGACACTAGCGGATCCTACGAGCAGTACTTC	CASSVDTSGSYEQYF	TRBJ2-7	TRBV9	TRBD2	-
TGTGCCAGCAGCTTAGATAGTCCGGGAAGGACTGAAGCTTTCTTT	CASSLDSPGRTEAFF	TRBJ1-1	TRBV7-9	-	-
TGTGCCAGCAGCCCCGGACTAGCGGCTAGACTGAGCTCCTACGAGCAGTACTTC	CASSPGLAARLSSYEQYF	TRBJ2-7	TRBV28	TRBD2	-